This T cell receptor beta chain was observed in a study of cytomegalovirus exposure and HLA in healthy donors. Study findings and constraints: Analyzed later, association rates of TCRs varied across HLA loci, with DRB1 most and HLA-C fewest.

The CDR3 extends over 15 amino acids. The V gene lost 5 bases and the J gene lost 4 bases, with 17 bases spanning the gap. Germline CDR1 reads SGHTA; CDR2 reads FQGNSA. On this clone: Its antigen is not identified.

The PCR ran on 60 Vbeta and 13 Jbeta primers. Profiling relied on immunoSEQ multiplex PCR, and the TCRdb table lists in-frame clones only, not all of them. The sample has around 150,000 clones; around 76% are singletons. Sequencing was carried out using PBMCs. The source is a man aged 35-49 years in good health and CMV-seropositive. This chain joins TRBV7-2 and TRBJ1-2; possibly TRBD1 for D (5 bases). Here the CDR3 DNA reads TGTGCCAGCAGCCCAAGCGGGGGTCGAGGCTATGGCTACACCTTC. This encodes CASSPSGGRGYGYTF.